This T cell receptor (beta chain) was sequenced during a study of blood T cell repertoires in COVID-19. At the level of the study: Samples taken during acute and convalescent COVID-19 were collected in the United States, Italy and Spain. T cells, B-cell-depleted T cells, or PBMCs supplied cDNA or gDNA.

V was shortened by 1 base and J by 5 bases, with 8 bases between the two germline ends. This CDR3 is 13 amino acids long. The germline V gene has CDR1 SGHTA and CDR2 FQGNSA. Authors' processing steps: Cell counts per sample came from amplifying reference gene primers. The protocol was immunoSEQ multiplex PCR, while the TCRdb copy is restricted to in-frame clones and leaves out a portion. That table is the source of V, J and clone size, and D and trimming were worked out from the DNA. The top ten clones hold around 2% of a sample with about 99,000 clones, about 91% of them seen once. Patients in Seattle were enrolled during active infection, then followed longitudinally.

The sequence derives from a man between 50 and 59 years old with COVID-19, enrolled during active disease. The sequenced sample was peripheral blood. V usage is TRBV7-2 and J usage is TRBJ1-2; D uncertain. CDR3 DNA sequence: TGTGCCAGCAGCTTAGGACCGACTTATGGCTACACCTTC. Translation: CASSLGPTYGYTF.